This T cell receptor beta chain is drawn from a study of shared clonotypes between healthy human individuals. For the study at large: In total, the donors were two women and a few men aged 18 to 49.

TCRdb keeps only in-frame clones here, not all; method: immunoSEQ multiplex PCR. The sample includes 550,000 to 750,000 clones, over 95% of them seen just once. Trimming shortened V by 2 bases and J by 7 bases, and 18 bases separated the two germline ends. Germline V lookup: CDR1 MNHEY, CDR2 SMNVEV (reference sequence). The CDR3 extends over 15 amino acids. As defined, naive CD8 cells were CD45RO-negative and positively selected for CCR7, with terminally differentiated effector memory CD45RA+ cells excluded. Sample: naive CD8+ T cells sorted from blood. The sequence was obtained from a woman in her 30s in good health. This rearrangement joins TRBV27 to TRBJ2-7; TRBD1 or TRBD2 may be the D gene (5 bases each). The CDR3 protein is CASSLGPGTSREQYF. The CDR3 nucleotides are TGTGCCAGCAGTTTAGGCCCGGGGACCTCACGGGAGCAGTACTTC.